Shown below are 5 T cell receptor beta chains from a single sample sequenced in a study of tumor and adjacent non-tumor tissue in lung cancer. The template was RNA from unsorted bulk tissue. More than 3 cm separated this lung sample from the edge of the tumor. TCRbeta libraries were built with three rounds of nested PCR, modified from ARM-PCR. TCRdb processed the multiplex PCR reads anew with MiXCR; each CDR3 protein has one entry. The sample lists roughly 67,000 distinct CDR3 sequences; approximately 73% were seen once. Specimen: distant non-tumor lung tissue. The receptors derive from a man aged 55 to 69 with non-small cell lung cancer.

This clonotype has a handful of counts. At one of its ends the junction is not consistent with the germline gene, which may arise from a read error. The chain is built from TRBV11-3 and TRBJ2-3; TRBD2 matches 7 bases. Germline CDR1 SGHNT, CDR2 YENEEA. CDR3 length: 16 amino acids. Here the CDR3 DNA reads TGTGCTAGCAGCTCCGGACTAGTAGATAGCACAGATACGCAATATTTT. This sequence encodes CASSSGLVDSTDTQYF.

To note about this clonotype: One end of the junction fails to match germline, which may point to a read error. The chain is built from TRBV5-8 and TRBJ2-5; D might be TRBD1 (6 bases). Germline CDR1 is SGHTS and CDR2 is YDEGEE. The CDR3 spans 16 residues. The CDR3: CASSLFPQGYQEAQHF. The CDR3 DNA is TGTGCCAGCAGCTTATTCCCCCAGGGGTACCAAGAGGCCCAGCACTTC.

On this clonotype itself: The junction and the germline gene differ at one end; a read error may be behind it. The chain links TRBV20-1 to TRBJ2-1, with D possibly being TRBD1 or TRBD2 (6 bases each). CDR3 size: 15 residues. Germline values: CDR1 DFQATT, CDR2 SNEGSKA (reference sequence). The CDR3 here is CSARPWGAGVDEQSF. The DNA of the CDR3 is TGCAGTGCTAGACCTTGGGGGGCAGGGGTTGATGAGCAGTCCTTC.

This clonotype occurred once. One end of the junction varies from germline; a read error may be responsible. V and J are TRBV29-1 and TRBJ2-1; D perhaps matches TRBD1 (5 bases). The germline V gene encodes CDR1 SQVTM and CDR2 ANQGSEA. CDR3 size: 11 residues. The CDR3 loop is CSVDTYYEQFF. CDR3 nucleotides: TGCAGCGTGGACACTTACTATGAGCAATTCTTC.

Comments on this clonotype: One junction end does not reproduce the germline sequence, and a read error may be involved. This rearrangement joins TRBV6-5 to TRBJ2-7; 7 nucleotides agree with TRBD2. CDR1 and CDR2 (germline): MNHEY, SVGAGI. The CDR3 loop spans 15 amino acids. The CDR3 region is CASGYSRREMAERYF. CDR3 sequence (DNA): TGTGCCAGCGGTTACTCGAGGCGGGAGATGGCCGAGCGGTACTTC.